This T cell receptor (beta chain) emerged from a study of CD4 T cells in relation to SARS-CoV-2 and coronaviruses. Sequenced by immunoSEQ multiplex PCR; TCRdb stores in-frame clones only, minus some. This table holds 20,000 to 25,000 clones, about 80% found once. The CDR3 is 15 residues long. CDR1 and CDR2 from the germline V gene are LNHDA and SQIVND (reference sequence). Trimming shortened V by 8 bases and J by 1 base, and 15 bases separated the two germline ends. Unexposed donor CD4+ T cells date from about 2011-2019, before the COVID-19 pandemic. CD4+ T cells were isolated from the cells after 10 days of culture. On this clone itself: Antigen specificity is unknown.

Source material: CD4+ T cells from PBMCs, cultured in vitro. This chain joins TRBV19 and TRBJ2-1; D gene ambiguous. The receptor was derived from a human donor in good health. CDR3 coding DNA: TGTGCCAGTGGTCACAGTTCTCGGTCCTACAATGAGCAGTTCTTC. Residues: CASGHSSRSYNEQFF.